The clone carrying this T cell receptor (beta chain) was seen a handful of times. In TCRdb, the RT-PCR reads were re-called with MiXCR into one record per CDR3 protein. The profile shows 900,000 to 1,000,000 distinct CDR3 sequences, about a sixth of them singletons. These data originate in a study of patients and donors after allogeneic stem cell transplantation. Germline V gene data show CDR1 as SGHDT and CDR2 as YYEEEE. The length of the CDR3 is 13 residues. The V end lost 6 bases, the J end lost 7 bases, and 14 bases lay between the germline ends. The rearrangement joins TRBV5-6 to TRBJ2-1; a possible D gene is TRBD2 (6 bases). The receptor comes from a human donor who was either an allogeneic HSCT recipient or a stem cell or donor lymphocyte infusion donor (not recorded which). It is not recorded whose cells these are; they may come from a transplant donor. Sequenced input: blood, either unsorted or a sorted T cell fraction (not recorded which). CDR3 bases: TGTGCCAGCACCCCGGGGAGGAGAAATGAGCAGTTCTTC. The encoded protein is CASTPGRRNEQFF.